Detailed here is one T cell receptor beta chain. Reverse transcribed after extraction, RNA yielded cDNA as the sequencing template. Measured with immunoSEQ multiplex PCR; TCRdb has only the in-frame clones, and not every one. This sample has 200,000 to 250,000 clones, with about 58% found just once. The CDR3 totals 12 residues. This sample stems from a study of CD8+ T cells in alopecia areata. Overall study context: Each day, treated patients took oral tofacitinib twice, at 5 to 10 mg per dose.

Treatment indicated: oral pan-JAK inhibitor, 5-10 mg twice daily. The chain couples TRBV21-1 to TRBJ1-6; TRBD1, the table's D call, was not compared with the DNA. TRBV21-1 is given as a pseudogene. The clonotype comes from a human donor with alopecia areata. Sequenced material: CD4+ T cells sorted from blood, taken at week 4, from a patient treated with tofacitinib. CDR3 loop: CASSKVAGALHF. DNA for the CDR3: TGTGCCAGCAGCAAAGTCGCAGGGGCCCTCCACTTT.